The TCR beta chain under discussion was sequenced for a study of blood T cell repertoires in COVID-19. Overall study: Italy, Spain and the United States were the sources of the convalescent and acute COVID-19 samples. The analysed material was cDNA or gDNA that came from T cells, B-cell-depleted T cells, or PBMCs.

Germline V gene lookup returns CDR1 MNHEY and CDR2 SVGAGI. The germline V and J ends were trimmed by 9 bases and 2 bases, with 14 bases remaining between them. This CDR3 contains 14 residues. Original processing notes: From reference gene primer amplification, estimates of nucleated cell counts were derived. Repertoires were generated with immunoSEQ multiplex PCR, while TCRdb's copy carries only in-frame clones and drops some. The V and J calls and the clone size are those of that table, but D and trimming were determined from the DNA. The profile shows over 85,000 clones, about 90% of them singletons.

J is TRBJ1-3 and V is TRBV6-5; D might be TRBD1 (5 bases). Sequenced: peripheral blood. The receptor comes from a human donor in a cohort sampled during active COVID-19. The chain's CDR3 is CASAYTGAGNTIYF. The DNA for the CDR3 is TGTGCCAGTGCCTACACAGGCGCTGGAAACACCATATATTTT.